This T cell receptor (beta chain) was identified in a study of blood T cell repertoires in COVID-19. As for the study in general: Acute-phase and convalescent COVID-19 samples originated in the United States, Italy and Spain. T cells, B-cell-depleted T cells, or PBMCs provided the cDNA or gDNA that served as material.

Germline values: CDR1 LNHDA, CDR2 SQIVND (reference sequence). V shed 0 bases and J shed 0 bases, with 6 bases lying between them. CDR3 length: 14 residues. This clone was counted only a few times. In the source study's methods: For nucleated cells, counts were estimated from reference gene primer amplification. Repertoires were generated with immunoSEQ multiplex PCR, while TCRdb's copy carries only in-frame clones and drops some. That table supplies the V and J calls and clone size; D and trimming were determined from the DNA. Of some 350,000 clones listed, 88% are singletons. Followed longitudinally, the Seattle patients had been enrolled during active infection.

The TCR comes from a woman in her 70s with COVID-19, enrolled during active disease. The sequencing sample was made of peripheral blood. This rearrangement joins TRBV19 to TRBJ2-7, with D unclear. The DNA for the CDR3 is TGTGCCAGTAGTATAGATTACAGCTCCTACGAGCAGTACTTC. It is translated as CASSIDYSSYEQYF.